The rows below give T cell receptor beta chains drawn from one sample of a study of shared clonotypes between healthy human individuals. Generated by immunoSEQ multiplex PCR, the TCRdb table keeps only in-frame clones and is missing some. Of 650,000 to 800,000 clones in the sample, 55% to 80% were seen once. Sequencing was performed on memory CD4+ T cells sorted from blood. The receptors here all came from a woman in her 30s in good health. Both conserved end residues are part of each CDR3. The order of the fields is D gene, J gene, V gene, clone size, CDR3 DNA, CDR3 protein. A D gene is named only where the DNA matches it firmly. The listing skips clone size in some rows; elsewhere it reads once, few, many or a size class.

d_call: TRBD1
j_call: TRBJ2-7
v_call: TRBV28
clone_size: .
cdr3_nt: TGTGCCAGCAGTCTCCAGGGACAGGGGCTTTCTACGAGACAGTACTTC
cdr3_aa: CASSLQGQGLSTRQYF

d_call: .
j_call: TRBJ2-2
v_call: TRBV6-1
clone_size: many
cdr3_nt: TGTGCCAGCACCCCGGTCGCGAACACCGGGGAGCTGTTTTTT
cdr3_aa: CASTPVANTGELFF

d_call: .
j_call: TRBJ1-3
v_call: TRBV5-5
clone_size: .
cdr3_nt: TGTGCCAGCAGCTTGGATCGGAAAAACACCATATATTTT
cdr3_aa: CASSLDRKNTIYF

d_call: .
j_call: TRBJ2-7
v_call: TRBV13
clone_size: .
cdr3_nt: TGTGCCAGCAGCTTAGGCAGGAGGGACTACGAGCAGTACTTC
cdr3_aa: CASSLGRRDYEQYF

d_call: .
j_call: TRBJ2-1
v_call: TRBV7-9
clone_size: few
cdr3_nt: TGTGCCAGCAGCTATCACTTGAACGAGGCGTTCTTC
cdr3_aa: CASSYHLNEAFF

d_call: .
j_call: TRBJ2-1
v_call: TRBV14
clone_size: .
cdr3_nt: TGTGCCAGCAGCCAAGTGTCTAGCTCCTACAATGAGCAGTTCTTC
cdr3_aa: CASSQVSSSYNEQFF

d_call: TRBD1
j_call: TRBJ2-3
v_call: TRBV28
clone_size: .
cdr3_nt: TGTGCCAGCAGACCGGGACAGGGCACAGATACGCAGTATTTT
cdr3_aa: CASRPGQGTDTQYF

d_call: .
j_call: TRBJ2-7
v_call: TRBV12-2
clone_size: .
cdr3_nt: TGTGCAAGTCGCTTAGTTACCGACAGGGCTAACTCCTACGAGCAGTACTTC
cdr3_aa: CASRLVTDRANSYEQYF

d_call: .
j_call: TRBJ2-3
v_call: TRBV14
clone_size: .
cdr3_nt: TGTGCCAGCAGCCAAGTTTGGGCATCTAGCACAGATACGCAGTATTTT
cdr3_aa: CASSQVWASSTDTQYF

d_call: TRBD2
j_call: TRBJ2-2
v_call: TRBV19
clone_size: .
cdr3_nt: TGTGCCAGTCGGCGGGGGATCGGGTCCGGGGAGCTGTTTTTT
cdr3_aa: CASRRGIGSGELFF

d_call: .
j_call: TRBJ1-3
v_call: TRBV7-8
clone_size: .
cdr3_nt: TGTGCCAGCAGCTTAGAGGTGGTGGGACTGAAAGGAAACACCATATATTTT
cdr3_aa: CASSLEVVGLKGNTIYF

d_call: .
j_call: TRBJ1-5
v_call: TRBV4-1
clone_size: once
cdr3_nt: TGCGCCAGCAGCCAAGTCGTGAGGGGAAGGGATCAGCCCCAGCATTTT
cdr3_aa: CASSQVVRGRDQPQHF

d_call: .
j_call: TRBJ2-3
v_call: TRBV7-6
clone_size: .
cdr3_nt: TGTGCCAGCAGCTTACAGACACGGCCTACAGATACGCAGTATTTT
cdr3_aa: CASSLQTRPTDTQYF

d_call: .
j_call: TRBJ2-5
v_call: TRBV28
clone_size: .
cdr3_nt: TGTGCCAGCAGAAACGGGGCAGCGAATGAGGAGACCCAGTACTTC
cdr3_aa: CASRNGAANEETQYF

d_call: TRBD1
j_call: TRBJ1-4
v_call: TRBV27
clone_size: .
cdr3_nt: TGTGCCAGCAGTCCCTGGGGACAGAATGAAAAACTGTTTTTT
cdr3_aa: CASSPWGQNEKLFF

d_call: TRBD2
j_call: TRBJ2-7
v_call: TRBV2
clone_size: once
cdr3_nt: TGTGCCAGCAGACTAGCGGGAGACGAGCAGTACTTC
cdr3_aa: CASRLAGDEQYF

d_call: .
j_call: TRBJ2-7
v_call: TRBV25-1
clone_size: .
cdr3_nt: TGTGCCAGCAGTGGTTTTACAGAAGACGAGCAGTACTTC
cdr3_aa: CASSGFTEDEQYF

d_call: .
j_call: TRBJ2-1
v_call: TRBV11-2
clone_size: .
cdr3_nt: TGTGCCAGCAGCTTAGAGCCCGGGGACCCTTACAATGAGCAGTTCTTC
cdr3_aa: CASSLEPGDPYNEQFF

d_call: TRBD2
j_call: TRBJ2-3
v_call: TRBV2
clone_size: .
cdr3_nt: TGTGCCAGCATTTCACTAGCGGGAGGGTTGGATACGCAGTATTTT
cdr3_aa: CASISLAGGLDTQYF

d_call: .
j_call: TRBJ1-2
v_call: TRBV10-2
clone_size: .
cdr3_nt: TGCGCCAGCAGTGATGGGGGCGCAGGCTATGGCTACACCTTC
cdr3_aa: CASSDGGAGYGYTF

d_call: .
j_call: TRBJ1-3
v_call: TRBV30
clone_size: .
cdr3_nt: TGTGCCTGGACCGGGGCCGGTGGAAACACCATATATTTT
cdr3_aa: CAWTGAGGNTIYF

d_call: .
j_call: TRBJ1-5
v_call: TRBV18
clone_size: .
cdr3_nt: TGTGCCAGCTCTCCCCGACAGGGCAATCAGCCCCAGCATTTT
cdr3_aa: CASSPRQGNQPQHF

d_call: TRBD2
j_call: TRBJ2-5
v_call: TRBV30
clone_size: .
cdr3_nt: TGTGCCTGGACTCTAGCGGGAGTTGAGACCCAGTACTTC
cdr3_aa: CAWTLAGVETQYF

d_call: TRBD2
j_call: TRBJ2-5
v_call: TRBV6-6
clone_size: .
cdr3_nt: TGTGCCAGCAGTTCGGGTAGCGGGTCGAAAGAGACCCAGTACTTC
cdr3_aa: CASSSGSGSKETQYF

d_call: .
j_call: TRBJ1-5
v_call: TRBV7-8
clone_size: .
cdr3_nt: TGTGCCAGCAGCTTATTTAGTCAGCCCCAGCATTTT
cdr3_aa: CASSLFSQPQHF

d_call: TRBD1
j_call: TRBJ1-4
v_call: TRBV5-5
clone_size: few
cdr3_nt: TGTGCCAGCAGTTGGGACAGGAGAACTAATGAAAAACTGTTTTTT
cdr3_aa: CASSWDRRTNEKLFF

d_call: .
j_call: TRBJ2-1
v_call: TRBV19
clone_size: few
cdr3_nt: TGTGCCAGTAGTATGGTAGGGTACAATGAGCAGTTCTTC
cdr3_aa: CASSMVGYNEQFF

d_call: .
j_call: TRBJ2-7
v_call: TRBV27
clone_size: .
cdr3_nt: TGTGCCAGCAGCCCCCGGGGGCTTCGGCAGTACTTC
cdr3_aa: CASSPRGLRQYF

d_call: .
j_call: TRBJ2-3
v_call: TRBV12-5
clone_size: .
cdr3_nt: TGTGCTAGTGCCCCCGTCGCGTGGGCAGATACGCAGTATTTT
cdr3_aa: CASAPVAWADTQYF

d_call: .
j_call: TRBJ2-6
v_call: TRBV5-6
clone_size: .
cdr3_nt: TGTGCCAGCAGCTTTCTCGTCTCTGGGGCCAACGTCCTGACTTTC
cdr3_aa: CASSFLVSGANVLTF

d_call: TRBD1
j_call: TRBJ1-5
v_call: TRBV4-1
clone_size: .
cdr3_nt: TGCGCCAGCAGGAGGAGAGGGGGCGACTTAACCCAGCCCCAGCATTTT
cdr3_aa: CASRRRGGDLTQPQHF

d_call: .
j_call: TRBJ2-7
v_call: TRBV5-1
clone_size: .
cdr3_nt: TGCGCCAGCAGCGAGGACGGTAGCGAGCAGTACTTC
cdr3_aa: CASSEDGSEQYF

d_call: .
j_call: TRBJ2-2
v_call: TRBV5-1
clone_size: .
cdr3_nt: TGCGCCAGCAGCTTGGTTCTAGCCGACACCGGGGAGCTGTTTTTT
cdr3_aa: CASSLVLADTGELFF

d_call: TRBD2
j_call: TRBJ2-3
v_call: TRBV29-1
clone_size: .
cdr3_nt: TGCAGCGTTGGGGCGGGGGGGCTGATTGGAGATACGCAGTATTTT
cdr3_aa: CSVGAGGLIGDTQYF

d_call: .
j_call: TRBJ2-7
v_call: TRBV29-1
clone_size: .
cdr3_nt: TGCAGCGTTTTGGGGGACTCTCACGAGCAGTACTTC
cdr3_aa: CSVLGDSHEQYF

d_call: TRBD1
j_call: TRBJ1-5
v_call: TRBV28
clone_size: once
cdr3_nt: TGTGCCAGCAGTTTTTTTTGGACAGGGCTGGGCAATCAGCCCCAGCATTTT
cdr3_aa: CASSFFWTGLGNQPQHF

d_call: .
j_call: TRBJ1-2
v_call: TRBV29-1
clone_size: .
cdr3_nt: TGCAGCGTTGGTAAGGAACTCTATGGCTACACCTTC
cdr3_aa: CSVGKELYGYTF

d_call: TRBD2
j_call: TRBJ2-1
v_call: TRBV27
clone_size: .
cdr3_nt: TGTGCCAGCAGGTGGGGGTCCCTAGCGGGAGGGATCAATGAGCAGTTCTTC
cdr3_aa: CASRWGSLAGGINEQFF

d_call: TRBD1
j_call: TRBJ1-5
v_call: TRBV23-1
clone_size: .
cdr3_nt: TGCGCCAGCAGTCAATCGGAGGGGACAGATAGCAATCAGCCCCAGCATTTT
cdr3_aa: CASSQSEGTDSNQPQHF

d_call: TRBD2
j_call: TRBJ2-1
v_call: TRBV6-6
clone_size: .
cdr3_nt: TGTGCCAGCGAGCGGGAGAACAATGAGCAGTTCTTC
cdr3_aa: CASERENNEQFF